A selection of T cell receptor beta chains follows, all from one sample in a study of T cell responses to AZD1222 COVID-19 vaccine. Profiling relied on immunoSEQ multiplex PCR, and the TCRdb table lists in-frame clones only, not all of them. The top ten hold 3.9% of the sample, which has about 54,000 clones, 70% to 90% seen once. Sequencing was performed on peripheral blood, taken on day 0 of AZD1222 vaccination. Receptors originate from an adult in good health. CDR3s include the opening cysteine and the closing phenylalanine or tryptophan. A D gene is named only where the DNA matches it firmly. Clone size is shown for a subset of rows, as once, few, many or a class of expanded clone.

TRBV28	TRBD2	15	TRBJ2-1	NA	CASSLWASGGNEQFF	TGTGCCAGCAGTTTATGGGCTAGCGGGGGTAATGAGCAGTTCTTC
TRBV4-2	TRBD2	18	TRBJ2-7	NA	CASSQGTGTSGASYEQYF	TGTGCCAGCAGCCAAGGGACGGGTACTAGCGGGGCATCCTACGAGCAGTACTTC
TRBV6-4	TRBD1	15	TRBJ1-1	NA	CASSPRGRWATEAFF	TGTGCCAGCAGTCCCAGGGGGCGATGGGCCACTGAAGCTTTCTTT
TRBV3-1/TRBV3-2	TRBD2	15	TRBJ2-7	NA	CASSQDVSGTYEQYF	TGTGCCAGCAGCCAAGATGTTAGCGGGACCTACGAGCAGTACTTC
TRBV5-1	NA	14	TRBJ1-4	NA	CASSTGRGEEKLFF	TGCGCCAGCAGCACTGGCCGGGGAGAGGAAAAACTGTTTTTT
TRBV7-2	NA	14	TRBJ1-1	NA	CASSLATMNTEAFF	TGTGCCAGCAGCTTAGCTACCATGAACACTGAAGCTTTCTTT
TRBV5-1	TRBD2	15	TRBJ2-3	NA	CASSPGLVSTDTQYF	TGCGCCAGCAGCCCGGGACTAGTGAGCACAGATACGCAGTATTTT
TRBV30	NA	18	TRBJ2-4	NA	CAWSPPAIRGGEKNIQYF	TGTGCCTGGAGTCCCCCCGCTATAAGGGGGGGGGAGAAAAACATTCAGTACTTC
TRBV14	NA	15	TRBJ2-2	NA	CASSQVGLVAGELFF	TGTGCCAGCAGCCAAGTCGGGCTAGTCGCCGGGGAGCTGTTTTTT
TRBV6-5	TRBD1	15	TRBJ2-2	NA	CASRRQGASTGELFF	TGTGCCAGCAGGCGACAGGGGGCGAGTACCGGGGAGCTGTTTTTT
TRBV15	NA	15	TRBJ1-5	NA	CATSRDLVEGQPQHF	TGTGCCACCAGCAGAGATCTTGTGGAAGGGCAGCCCCAGCATTTT
TRBV12-3/TRBV12-4	NA	13	TRBJ1-6	NA	CASSLGFNSPLHF	TGTGCCAGCAGTCTTGGGTTTAATTCACCCCTCCACTTT
TRBV19	NA	15	TRBJ1-5	NA	CASSIIQGYDQPQHF	TGTGCCAGTAGTATCATACAGGGATATGATCAGCCCCAGCATTTT
TRBV11-1	NA	13	TRBJ2-3	NA	CASSHAGKDTQYF	TGTGCCAGCAGCCACGCGGGGAAGGATACGCAGTATTTT
TRBV27	NA	14	TRBJ2-2	NA	CASSSGFNTGELFF	TGTGCCAGCTCCTCAGGGTTTAACACCGGGGAGCTGTTTTTT
TRBV4-1	NA	16	TRBJ1-3	NA	CASSQADRYSGNTIYF	TGCGCCAGCAGCCAAGCCGACCGGTACTCTGGAAACACCATATATTTT
TRBV18	NA	15	TRBJ1-5	NA	CASSPIRDSNQPQHF	TGTGCCAGCTCACCCATCAGGGATAGCAATCAGCCCCAGCATTTT
TRBV19	TRBD1	13	TRBJ1-5	NA	CASSPQGNQPQHF	TGTGCCAGTAGTCCACAGGGGAATCAGCCCCAGCATTTT
TRBV4-2	NA	14	TRBJ1-4	NA	CASSQDRPNEKLFF	TGTGCCAGCAGCCAAGATCGTCCGAATGAAAAACTGTTTTTT
TRBV7-9	NA	14	TRBJ2-7	NA	CASSFRQARDEQYF	TGTGCCAGCAGCTTTCGACAGGCTCGCGACGAGCAGTACTTC
TRBV4-2	NA	16	TRBJ1-5	NA	CASSQDRAGVNQPQHF	TGTGCCAGCAGCCAAGATCGGGCCGGGGTCAATCAGCCCCAGCATTTT
TRBV7-2	NA	14	TRBJ1-5	once	CASSLGHSNQPQHF	TGTGCCAGCAGCTTAGGGCATAGCAATCAGCCCCAGCATTTT
TRBV12-3/TRBV12-4	TRBD1	13	TRBJ1-5	NA	CASTRQGHQPQHF	TGTGCCAGCACCCGACAGGGTCATCAGCCCCAGCATTTT
TRBV4-3	NA	14	TRBJ2-7	NA	CASSQDYHSYEQYF	TGCGCCAGCAGCCAAGATTACCATTCCTACGAGCAGTACTTC
TRBV28	TRBD1	15	TRBJ1-5	NA	CASSSGGAGNQPQHF	TGTGCCAGCAGTTCAGGGGGCGCGGGCAATCAGCCCCAGCATTTT
TRBV7-8	TRBD2	18	TRBJ2-3	NA	CASSPDPQLARSEDTQYF	TGTGCCAGCAGTCCGGATCCGCAACTAGCGCGGAGTGAAGATACGCAGTATTTT
TRBV24-1	TRBD1	14	TRBJ2-5	NA	CATSDSGQQETQYF	TGTGCCACCAGTGACTCGGGACAGCAAGAGACCCAGTACTTC
TRBV29-1	NA	15	TRBJ2-7	NA	CSVEVQDLTSYEQYF	TGCAGCGTTGAGGTACAGGACCTCACCTCCTACGAGCAGTACTTC
TRBV29-1	TRBD1	16	TRBJ2-7	NA	CSVSPRQGALSDEQYF	TGCAGCGTTAGCCCTAGACAGGGGGCTCTTTCAGACGAGCAGTACTTC
TRBV6-5	NA	14	TRBJ2-1	NA	CASRGLSSYNEQFF	TGTGCCAGCAGGGGACTGTCCTCCTACAATGAGCAGTTCTTC
TRBV9	NA	15	TRBJ1-4	NA	CASSSREGTNEKLFF	TGTGCCAGCAGCTCCCGGGAGGGAACTAATGAAAAACTGTTTTTT
TRBV4-1	NA	15	TRBJ2-7	NA	CASSQPGASAYEQYF	TGCGCCAGCAGCCAACCGGGGGCTTCGGCCTACGAGCAGTACTTC
TRBV5-1	NA	14	TRBJ2-7	NA	CASSPGTLTYEQYF	TGCGCCAGCAGCCCTGGGACATTAACCTACGAGCAGTACTTC
TRBV19	NA	15	TRBJ1-5	NA	CASSIGQAVNQPQHF	TGTGCCAGTAGTATAGGACAGGCCGTCAATCAGCCCCAGCATTTT
TRBV10-2	NA	13	TRBJ1-1	NA	CASSEFQGTEAFF	TGCGCCAGCAGTGAGTTTCAGGGGACTGAAGCTTTCTTT
TRBV12-3/TRBV12-4	TRBD1	13	TRBJ1-2	NA	CASSPGTGGGYTF	TGTGCCAGCAGTCCCGGGACAGGGGGCGGCTACACCTTC